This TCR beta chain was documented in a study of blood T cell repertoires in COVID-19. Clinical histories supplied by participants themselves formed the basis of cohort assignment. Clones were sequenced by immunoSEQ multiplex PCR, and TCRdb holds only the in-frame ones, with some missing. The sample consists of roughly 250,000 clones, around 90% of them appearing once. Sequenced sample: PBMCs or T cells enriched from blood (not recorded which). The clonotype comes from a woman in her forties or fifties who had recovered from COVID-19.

The CDR3 protein is CASSLAAAGVETQYF. CDR3 DNA sequence: TGCGCCAGCAGCTTGGCCGCAGCGGGAGTAGAGACCCAGTACTTC. V usage is TRBV5-1 and J usage is TRBJ2-5; 8 bases are a match to TRBD2. The CDR3 covers 15 residues. Germline loops: CDR1 SGHRS, CDR2 YFSETQ. J was trimmed by 4 bases and V by 0 bases; bases with no gene match: 5. Full variable domain (rest looked up from reference TRBV5-1 and TRBJ2-5): KAGVTQTPRYLIKTRGQQVTLSCSPISGHRSVSWYQQTPGQGLQFLFEYFSETQRNKGNFPGRFSGRQFSNSRSEMNVSTLELGDSALYLCASSLAAAGVETQYFGPGTRLLVL.